A single sample is the source of the 27 T cell receptor beta chains below, sequenced in a study of cytotoxic CD8 clonotypes in ibrutinib-treated CLL. Assay: immunoSEQ multiplex PCR; the TCRdb copy retains only in-frame clones and omits some. Of about 85,000 clones listed, roughly 80% are singletons. The source was PBMCs, collected after 12 months of ibrutinib treatment. These TCRs come from a human donor with chronic lymphocytic leukemia.

V usage is TRBV7-9 and J usage is TRBJ2-7, with 10 bases that match TRBD2. There are 13 residues in the CDR3. V shed 7 bases, J shed 6 bases, and the junction held 6 bases outside the gene matches. Per the germline V gene, CDR1 is SEHNR and CDR2 is FQNEAQ (reference sequence). Here the CDR3 reads CASNLAGVVEQYF. CDR3 nucleotides: TGTGCCAGCAACCTAGCGGGAGTGGTCGAGCAGTACTTC.

This rearrangement joins TRBV28 to TRBJ2-7, with D perhaps assigned TRBD1 or TRBD2 (6 bases each). The germline V gene encodes CDR1 MDHEN and CDR2 SYDVKM. The V and J ends lost 11 bases and 2 bases respectively, with 16 bases between them. The CDR3 totals 13 residues. CDR3 amino acids: CAGGHPSTYEQYF. The CDR3, as DNA: TGTGCCGGGGGGCATCCCAGCACCTACGAGCAGTACTTC.

The rearrangement links TRBV5-1 to TRBJ2-2; 8 bases are a match to TRBD2. Germline CDR1 and CDR2: SGHRS and YFSETQ. J gave up 4 bases and V 2 bases, and 4 bases lay outside the gene matches. The CDR3 covers 15 residues. The CDR3 protein is CASSLIAGTTGELFF. CDR3 nucleotide sequence: TGCGCCAGCAGCTTAATAGCGGGAACCACCGGGGAGCTGTTTTTT. Looking up the rest from reference TRBV5-1 and TRBJ2-2 gives the full variable domain: KAGVTQTPRYLIKTRGQQVTLSCSPISGHRSVSWYQQTPGQGLQFLFEYFSETQRNKGNFPGRFSGRQFSNSRSEMNVSTLELGDSALYLCASSLIAGTTGELFFGEGSRLTVL.

The rearrangement links TRBV5-1 to TRBJ2-2; 8 bases align to TRBD1. J gave up 6 bases and V 0 bases, and 4 bases lay outside the gene matches. The CDR3 spans 15 residues. The germline gives CDR1 SGHRS, CDR2 YFSETQ. The CDR3 spells CASSLEGTGAGELFF. Written as DNA, the CDR3 is TGCGCCAGCAGCTTGGAGGGGACAGGTGCCGGGGAGCTGTTTTTT.

For the CDR3, the DNA is TGTGCCAGCAGCCGGGGGACTAGCGGGAGGGAGACCCAGTACTTC. Translating it yields CASSRGTSGRETQYF. The chain has TRBV7-9 and TRBJ2-5; 15 positions agree with TRBD2. Trimming cost V 5 bases and J 5 bases; bases outside gene matches: 3. Germline CDR1 and CDR2: SEHNR and FQNEAQ (reference sequence). The CDR3 length is 15 residues.

The chain couples TRBV5-4 to TRBJ2-7; D gene unclear. The germline CDR1 and CDR2 sequences are SGHNT and YYREEE (reference sequence). The CDR3 sequence is 13 residues long. Trimming stripped 2 bases from V and 0 bases from J, with 6 bases between. DNA for the CDR3: TGTGCCAGCAGCTTCAGTCACTCCTACGAGCAGTACTTC. Encoded protein: CASSFSHSYEQYF.

Many counts were recorded for this clone. The chain combines TRBV19 with TRBJ2-5; 11 bases are shared with TRBD2. V was clipped by 4 bases and J by 5 bases; unmatched bases: 6. From germline, CDR1 is LNHDA and CDR2 SQIVND (reference sequence). The CDR3 is made up of 15 amino acids. The CDR3 region has the DNA TGTGCCAGTAGTACTAGCGGGGGGACAGCGGAGACCCAGTACTTC. Its translation: CASSTSGGTAETQYF.

In DNA form, the CDR3 reads TGCGCCAGCAGCCCCAGACAGGGGGGGACGAACACTGAAGCTTTCTTT. Amino acid sequence: CASSPRQGGTNTEAFF. The chain combines TRBV5-1 with TRBJ1-1; TRBD1 matches 9 bases. Germline V CDR1 and CDR2: SGHRS, YFSETQ. CDR3 length: 16 amino acids. J gave up 1 base and V 4 bases, and 8 bases lay outside the gene matches.

The chain carries TRBV18 and TRBJ1-2, with D hard to call. The CDR3 loop spans 13 amino acids. Germline CDR1 and CDR2: KGHSH and LQKENI. V was clipped by 1 base and J by 6 bases, with 9 bases between them. The CDR3 region is CASSPLRKDGYTF. For the CDR3, the DNA is TGTGCCAGCTCACCACTACGGAAGGATGGCTACACCTTC. Complete variable domain (other parts from reference TRBV18 and TRBJ1-2): NAGVMQNPRHLVRRRGQEARLRCSPMKGHSHVYWYRQLPEEGLKFMVYLQKENIIDESGMPKERFSAEFPKEGPSILRIQQVVRGDSAAYFCASSPLRKDGYTFGSGTRLTVV.

CDR3 sequence (DNA): TGTGCCAGCAGTGAATCTTTTGCGGGGGGGACGGGGACCCAGTACTTC. Translation gives CASSESFAGGTGTQYF. This chain uses TRBV6-1 with TRBJ2-5; 9 bases match TRBD2. Germline CDR1 MNHNS, CDR2 SASEGT. V shed 2 bases and J 7 bases; nucleotides not matched to a gene: 11. CDR3 length: 16 residues.

The J gene is TRBJ2-7, the V gene TRBV14; D may be TRBD1 or TRBD2 (7 bases each). Trimming stripped 6 bases from V and 8 bases from J, with 23 bases between. The CDR3 runs 15 residues. Germline V CDR1 and CDR2: SGHDN, FVKESK. The CDR3 reads CASRSGTVRGWQQYF. The DNA of the CDR3 is TGTGCCAGCAGGAGCGGGACAGTACGTGGGTGGCAGCAGTACTTC.

The chain has TRBV5-1 and TRBJ2-7, with a tentative D call TRBD2 (5 bases). Germline CDR1 is SGHRS and CDR2 is YFSETQ. This CDR3 has 16 residues. V was shortened by 0 bases and J by 0 bases, with 13 bases between the two germline ends. This CDR3 is CASSLAGQEASYEQYF. The DNA of the CDR3 is TGCGCCAGCAGCTTGGCCGGGCAGGAGGCCTCCTACGAGCAGTACTTC.

V usage is TRBV6-1 and J usage is TRBJ1-1; no clear D. Per germline, CDR1 MNHNS and CDR2 SASEGT. CDR3 length: 13 amino acids. V was pared by 4 bases and J by 9 bases, with 15 bases between. The CDR3 coding sequence is TGTGCCAGCAGTGGCGGGTGGGATACCCAAGCTTTCTTT. Translated: CASSGGWDTQAFF.

The chain has TRBV19 and TRBJ2-4; 7 bases are shared with TRBD1. V trimming: 3 bases; J trimming: 8 bases; junction bases outside the gene matches: 1. Per germline, CDR1 LNHDA and CDR2 SQIVND (reference sequence). CDR3 length: 12 residues. CDR3 bases: TGTGCCAGTAGTATGCAGGGGGACATTCAGTACTTC. Its translation is CASSMQGDIQYF.

The genes are TRBV11-3 and TRBJ2-7, with D unclear. Germline CDR1 SGHNT, CDR2 YENEEA. The V end was cut by 1 base, the J end by 4 bases, with 14 bases between. The CDR3 extends over 15 amino acids. CDR3 coding DNA: TGTGCCAGCAGCTTAGCGGGTAATTTGGGGTACGAGCAGTACTTC. Translation gives CASSLAGNLGYEQYF.

The V gene is TRBV27, the J gene TRBJ2-2; D is perhaps TRBD1 (5 bases). Deletions cut 8 bases from V and 3 bases from J, with 16 bases between. Germline CDR1 reads MNHEY; CDR2 reads SMNVEV (reference sequence). The CDR3 is 15 residues long. This CDR3 is CASHTGPRDTGELFF. The CDR3 DNA reads TGTGCCAGCCACACAGGTCCCCGAGACACCGGGGAGCTGTTTTTT.

This chain joins TRBV6-6 and TRBJ2-4; D ambiguous. V was cut by 6 bases and J by 0 bases, with 12 bases left in between. The CDR3 sequence is 15 residues long. Germline assignment: CDR1 MNHNY and CDR2 SVGAGI (reference sequence). The CDR3 sequence is CASSPPGLAKNIQYF. DNA for the CDR3: TGTGCCAGCAGCCCACCGGGCCTAGCCAAAAACATTCAGTACTTC.

This chain connects TRBV9 to TRBJ1-3; 9 bases align to TRBD1. Unmatched junction bases numbered 1, after V lost 2 bases and J lost 4 bases. CDR3 length: 14 amino acids. Germline CDR1 reads SGDLS; CDR2 reads YYNGEE. The CDR3: CASSVGTGGNTIYF. The CDR3 DNA follows: TGTGCCAGCAGCGTGGGGACAGGGGGAAACACCATATATTTT.

The chain couples TRBV18 to TRBJ2-5, with unresolved D. Looked up from germline, CDR1 is KGHSH and CDR2 is LQKENI. The CDR3 has 13 amino acids. V lost 0 bases and J 5 bases, leaving 7 bases between the germline ends. This CDR3 is CASSPPTAETQYF. CDR3 DNA: TGTGCCAGCTCACCACCCACGGCGGAGACCCAGTACTTC. Full variable domain (outside the CDR3, taken from reference TRBV18 and TRBJ2-5): NAGVMQNPRHLVRRRGQEARLRCSPMKGHSHVYWYRQLPEEGLKFMVYLQKENIIDESGMPKERFSAEFPKEGPSILRIQQVVRGDSAAYFCASSPPTAETQYFGPGTRLLVL.

This clone was detected only once. V and J are TRBV7-6 and TRBJ1-1; maybe TRBD1 (5 bases). The ends were cut back, 3 bases at V and 5 bases at J, with 19 bases in the middle. CDR1 SGHVS and CDR2 FNYEAQ come from the germline V gene. This CDR3 is built from 16 residues. CDR3 DNA: TGTGCCAGCAGCTTGATGGTCGGCAGGGCGGGGACTGAAGCTTTCTTT. Residues: CASSLMVGRAGTEAFF.

The V gene is TRBV6-5, the J gene TRBJ1-1; no clear D. The CDR3 loop spans 10 amino acids. Trimming cost V 10 bases and J 3 bases, with 6 bases left between them. Per the germline V gene, CDR1 is MNHEY and CDR2 is SVGAGI. The CDR3 bases are TGTGCCACCAGAGACACTGAAGCTTTCTTT. Its translation: CATRDTEAFF.

V gene TRBV30 combines with J gene TRBJ1-5; 12 bases are shared with TRBD1. Looked up from germline, CDR1 is GTSNPN and CDR2 is SVGIG (reference sequence). The CDR3 runs 17 residues. The V and J ends lost 3 bases and 5 bases, in that order; junction bases with no gene match: 11. This CDR3 is CAWSDPSGTGGHQPQHF. The CDR3 region has the DNA TGTGCCTGGAGCGACCCTTCCGGGACAGGGGGCCATCAGCCCCAGCATTTT.

This clone was seen only once. This chain links TRBV18 with TRBJ2-6, with a tentative D call TRBD2 (6 bases). In germline, CDR1 is KGHSH, CDR2 LQKENI. Trimming left V 6 bases short and J 0 bases short, with 9 bases between. The CDR3 is 15 residues long. As DNA, the CDR3 is TGTGCCAGCTCTGGGGGGAACTCTGGGGCCAACGTCCTGACTTTC. The encoded protein is CASSGGNSGANVLTF.

This chain joins TRBV15 and TRBJ2-7; D may be TRBD2 (6 bases). The CDR3 length is 16 residues. Germline V gives CDR1 LNHNV, CDR2 YYDKDF (reference sequence). Trimming pared 0 bases from V and 0 bases from J, leaving 12 bases between. This chain's CDR3 is CATSREGLQSSYEQYF. The CDR3 nucleotides are TGTGCCACCAGCAGAGAGGGACTCCAGAGCTCCTACGAGCAGTACTTC.

The chain has TRBV11-2 and TRBJ1-3, with D perhaps TRBD1 (5 bases). From germline, CDR1 is SGHAT and CDR2 FQNNGV. There are 17 residues in the CDR3. Trimming left V 2 bases short and J 0 bases short, with 14 bases between. The DNA of the CDR3 is TGTGCCAGCAGCTTAACCTGGGGACGTCTCTCTGGAAACACCATATATTTT. Translation: CASSLTWGRLSGNTIYF.

The chain employs TRBV6-6 and TRBJ2-7; a possible D gene is TRBD1 (5 bases). V was pared by 4 bases and J by 3 bases, with 10 bases between. CDR1 MNHNY and CDR2 SVGAGI come from the germline V gene (reference sequence). CDR3 size: 13 residues. CDR3 residues: CASSSGADYEQYF. The CDR3 nucleotides are TGTGCCAGCAGTTCTGGGGCAGACTACGAGCAGTACTTC.

V gene TRBV4-2 combines with J gene TRBJ1-1; a weak D match, TRBD1 (5 bases). CDR1 and CDR2 from the germline V gene are LGHNA and YNFKEQ. V was trimmed by 2 bases and J by 11 bases, leaving 15 bases between them. The CDR3 consists of 13 residues. CDR3: CASSQRDSGRAFF. DNA for the CDR3: TGTGCCAGCAGCCAACGAGACTCGGGACGGGCTTTCTTT.